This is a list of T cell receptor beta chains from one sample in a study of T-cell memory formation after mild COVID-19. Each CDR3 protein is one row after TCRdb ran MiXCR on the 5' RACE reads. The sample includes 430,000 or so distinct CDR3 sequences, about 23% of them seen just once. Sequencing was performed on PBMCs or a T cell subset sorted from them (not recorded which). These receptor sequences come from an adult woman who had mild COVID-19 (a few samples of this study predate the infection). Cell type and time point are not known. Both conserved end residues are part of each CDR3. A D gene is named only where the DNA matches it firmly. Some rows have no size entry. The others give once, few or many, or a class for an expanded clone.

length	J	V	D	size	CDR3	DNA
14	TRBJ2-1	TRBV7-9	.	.	CASSPLADYNEQFF	TGTGCCAGCAGCCCACTGGCTGATTACAATGAGCAGTTCTTC
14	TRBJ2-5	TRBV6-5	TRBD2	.	CASTSSGGQETQYF	TGTGCCAGCACCTCTAGCGGGGGCCAAGAGACCCAGTACTTC
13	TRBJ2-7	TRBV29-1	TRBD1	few	CSVADRGHYEQYF	TGCAGCGTTGCAGACAGGGGGCACTACGAGCAGTACTTC
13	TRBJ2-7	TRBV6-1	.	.	CASIPGRTYEQYF	TGTGCCAGCATACCGGGACGGACTTACGAGCAGTACTTC
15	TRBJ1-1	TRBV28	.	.	CASSTPDSWNTEAFF	TGTGCCAGCAGTACCCCGGACAGCTGGAACACTGAAGCTTTCTTT
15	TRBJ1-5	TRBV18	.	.	CASSPRGRVGRPQHF	TGTGCCAGCTCACCCAGAGGCCGGGTTGGGAGGCCCCAGCATTTT
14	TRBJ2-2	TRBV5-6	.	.	CASSSYQATGELFF	TGTGCCAGCAGCTCTTACCAGGCCACCGGGGAGCTGTTTTTT
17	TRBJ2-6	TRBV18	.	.	CASSPPYLLSGANVLTF	TGTGCCAGCTCACCGCCATACTTGCTCTCTGGGGCCAACGTCCTGACTTTC
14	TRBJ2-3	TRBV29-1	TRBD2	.	CSGAIAGVTDTQYF	TGCAGCGGGGCTATAGCGGGCGTCACAGATACGCAGTATTTT
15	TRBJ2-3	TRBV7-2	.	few	CASSLREARTDTQYF	TGTGCCAGCAGCTTGCGGGAAGCGAGGACAGATACGCAGTATTTT
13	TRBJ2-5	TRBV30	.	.	CAWGRGHQETQYF	TGTGCCTGGGGACGGGGGCACCAAGAGACCCAGTACTTC
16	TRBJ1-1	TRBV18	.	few	CASSPSRGRVNTEAFF	TGTGCCAGCTCACCCTCAAGGGGCAGGGTGAACACTGAAGCTTTCTTT
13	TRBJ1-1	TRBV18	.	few	CASSPDINTEAFF	TGTGCCAGCTCACCCGACATCAACACTGAAGCTTTCTTT
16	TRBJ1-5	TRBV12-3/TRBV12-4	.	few	CASSRETRRGNQPQHF	TGTGCCAGCAGTCGTGAAACCCGGCGGGGCAATCAGCCCCAGCATTTT
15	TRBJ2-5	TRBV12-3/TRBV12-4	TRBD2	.	CASSLKAGGPKTQYF	TGTGCCAGCAGTTTAAAAGCGGGAGGGCCTAAGACCCAGTACTTC
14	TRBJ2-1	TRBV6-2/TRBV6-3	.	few	CASRQAVGDNEQFF	TGTGCCAGCAGACAGGCAGTGGGGGACAATGAGCAGTTCTTC
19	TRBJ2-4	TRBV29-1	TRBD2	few	CSVEGIAGPDSTPKNIQYF	TGCAGCGTTGAAGGGATAGCGGGGCCGGATTCCACCCCCAAAAACATTCAGTACTTC
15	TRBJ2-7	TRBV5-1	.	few	CASSLEGRSSYEQYF	TGCGCCAGCAGCTTGGAGGGGCGGTCGTCCTACGAGCAGTACTTC
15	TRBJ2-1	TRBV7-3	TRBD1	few	CASSLTGTESGEQFF	TGTGCCAGCAGCCTGACAGGGACGGAGTCGGGTGAGCAGTTCTTC
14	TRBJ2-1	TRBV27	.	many	CASSFLGSINEQFF	TGTGCCAGCAGTTTTCTGGGCAGTATCAATGAGCAGTTCTTC
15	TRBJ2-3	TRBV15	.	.	CATSRERRVADTQYF	TGTGCCACCAGCAGAGAACGGCGTGTCGCAGATACGCAGTATTTT
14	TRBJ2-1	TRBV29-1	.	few	CSVGQLSSYNEQFF	TGCAGCGTTGGACAGCTAAGCTCCTACAATGAGCAGTTCTTC